These 21 T cell receptor beta chains share one sample of origin, sequenced in a study of Ad26.COV2.S vaccination and SARS-CoV-2 variants. The table came from immunoSEQ multiplex PCR; TCRdb's copy has only in-frame clones and leaves some out. The table shows under 300,000 clones, with around 88% occurring only once. Treatment indicated: some 19 received Ad26.COV2.S at low or high dose, single or two shots; about 5 received placebo; per-sample allocation not given. Each sample was drawn 63 days after the first injection (of vaccine or placebo). Specimen: peripheral blood, collected in a trial of Ad26.COV2.S vaccine versus placebo. These TCRs come from a person aged 18-60 years who received the Ad26.COV2.S COVID-19 vaccine or a placebo.

The CDR3: CASSLTGQSQETQYF. CDR3 nucleotides: TGTGCCAGCAGCCTCACGGGACAGTCACAAGAGACCCAGTACTTC. The rearrangement links TRBV7-9 to TRBJ2-5; 7 bases line up with TRBD1. V gave up 5 bases and J gave up 2 bases; unmatched junction bases: 8. CDR1 and CDR2 (germline): SEHNR, FQNEAQ (reference sequence). This CDR3 is 15 amino acids long. Variable domain in full (rest from reference TRBV7-9 and TRBJ2-5): DTGVSQNPRHKITKRGQNVTFRCDPISEHNRLYWYRQTLGQGPEFLTYFQNEAQLEKSRLLSDRFSAERPKGSFSTLEIQRTEQGDSAMYLCASSLTGQSQETQYFGPGTRLLVL.

In its sample, this clone was seen a few times. V and J are TRBV25-1 and TRBJ2-5; 11 positions agree with TRBD2. Germline CDR1 reads MGHDK; CDR2 reads SYGVNS. V trimming: 4 bases; J trimming: 1 base; junction bases outside the gene matches: 8. This CDR3 region has 17 residues. The CDR3, as DNA: TGTGCCAGCAGTGTTAACCGGGGACTAGCGGCCCAAGAGACCCAGTACTTC. It codes for CASSVNRGLAAQETQYF.

The rearrangement links TRBV18 to TRBJ1-1; D unclear. V lost 6 bases and J 4 bases, leaving 15 bases between the germline ends. This CDR3 spans 14 amino acids. Germline assignment: CDR1 KGHSH and CDR2 LQKENI. In nucleotides, the CDR3 is TGTGCCAGCTCCCCCTGGGGAGAGGGCACTGAAGCTTTCTTT. It encodes CASSPWGEGTEAFF.

The rearrangement links TRBV10-3 to TRBJ2-5; no firm D call. Trimming removed 2 bases from V and 5 bases from J, with 12 bases in between. Germline CDR1 and CDR2: ENHRY and SYGVKD. This CDR3 comprises 14 residues. In nucleotides, the CDR3 is TGTGCCATCAGTGAGCCTCGAGGACGGGAGACCCAGTACTTC. Its translation is CAISEPRGRETQYF.

The rearrangement links TRBV2 to TRBJ2-5; D is possibly TRBD2 (5 bases). Trimming left V 9 bases short and J 5 bases short, with 13 bases between. The CDR3 sequence is 12 residues long. From germline, CDR1 is SNHLY and CDR2 FYNNEI. CDR3: CAREDGRETQYF. The CDR3 bases are TGTGCCAGGGAGGATGGGCGGGAGACCCAGTACTTC.

The chain combines TRBV6-4 with TRBJ2-7; TRBD1 aligns across 9 bases. The CDR3 is 13 amino acids. Germline values: CDR1 MRHNA, CDR2 SNTAGT. V trimming: 7 bases; J trimming: 12 bases; junction bases outside the gene matches: 13. Here the CDR3 DNA reads TGTGCCAGCATTGGAGGGACAGGGAATGAGGCGTACGTC. Its protein product is CASIGGTGNEAYV.

This clone was counted only a few times. J is TRBJ2-5 and V is TRBV5-1; 7 bases match TRBD2. Germline-derived CDR1 and CDR2 are SGHRS and YFSETQ. CDR3 length equals 15 residues. With V trimmed by 5 bases and J by 0 bases, 7 bases remained unmatched. CDR3 nucleotide sequence: TGCGCCAGCAGAGAAGCGGGGCAGTACCAAGAGACCCAGTACTTC. Translation gives CASREAGQYQETQYF.

J is TRBJ2-5 and V is TRBV11-3, with 10 bases fitting TRBD2. CDR3 length equals 15 residues. Trimming cost V 5 bases and J 5 bases; bases outside gene matches: 8. Germline V gene sequence: CDR1 SGHNT, CDR2 YENEEA. CDR3 protein: CASSPKRGGRETQYF. The CDR3 region has the DNA TGTGCCAGCAGCCCCAAGCGGGGGGGCCGGGAGACCCAGTACTTC.

This chain uses TRBV5-1 with TRBJ2-3; D remains unclear. The V end lost 5 bases, the J end lost 0 bases, and 16 bases lay between the germline ends. In germline, CDR1 is SGHRS, CDR2 YFSETQ. This CDR3 spans 16 amino acids. The CDR3 nucleotides are TGCGCCAGCAGTTCCCAGGCGCTAACTAGCACAGATACGCAGTATTTT. It translates to CASSSQALTSTDTQYF.

The chain employs TRBV5-1 and TRBJ2-2, with D possibly TRBD1 on 6 matching bases. This CDR3 comprises 17 residues. Trimming left V 4 bases short and J 0 bases short, with 16 bases between. CDR1 and CDR2 from the germline V gene are SGHRS and YFSETQ. CDR3 protein: CASSLNAGQTNTGELFF. The CDR3 bases are TGCGCCAGCAGCCTAAACGCCGGACAGACGAACACCGGGGAGCTGTTTTTT. The entire variable domain, with the rest obtained from reference TRBV5-1 and TRBJ2-2, is as follows: KAGVTQTPRYLIKTRGQQVTLSCSPISGHRSVSWYQQTPGQGLQFLFEYFSETQRNKGNFPGRFSGRQFSNSRSEMNVSTLELGDSALYLCASSLNAGQTNTGELFFGEGSRLTVL.

The gene calls are TRBV7-6 and TRBJ2-3; no definite D call. The CDR3 spans 11 residues. Trimming pared 2 bases from V and 3 bases from J, leaving 0 bases between. Germline V gene lookup returns CDR1 SGHVS and CDR2 FNYEAQ. CDR3: CASSLTDTQYF. DNA of the CDR3: TGTGCCAGCAGCTTAACAGATACGCAGTATTTT.

The rearrangement links TRBV5-3 to TRBJ2-6; 10 positions match TRBD1. TRBV5-3 is labeled an ORF, and its function is uncertain. V gave up 4 bases and J gave up 1 base; unmatched junction bases: 17. The CDR3 has 21 residues. CDR3 amino acids: CARSPRPGGGQGVSGANVLTF. The CDR3 DNA reads as TGTGCCAGAAGCCCCAGGCCGGGTGGTGGACAGGGGGTTTCTGGGGCCAACGTCCTGACTTTC.

The V gene is TRBV3-1 (or the pseudogene TRBV3-2), the J gene TRBJ1-2; no clear D. The germline CDR1 and CDR2 sequences are LGHDT and YNNKEL (reference sequence). V lost 2 bases and J lost 5, with 21 bases in between. This CDR3 has 17 residues. CDR3 nucleotides: TGTGCCAGCAGCCAACCGGTTCGCTTAGCGACGCCTTATGGCTACACCTTC. It codes for CASSQPVRLATPYGYTF.

CDR3 residues: CASSPYKEGNTEAFF. Written as DNA, the CDR3 is TGTGCCAGCAGCCCATACAAGGAGGGGAACACTGAAGCTTTCTTT. The chain has TRBV9 and TRBJ1-1; D remains unclear. Trimming stripped 4 bases from V and 1 base from J, with 14 bases between. The CDR3 is made up of 15 amino acids. Per the germline V gene, CDR1 is SGDLS and CDR2 is YYNGEE.

The chain joins TRBV5-1 to TRBJ1-3; possible D gene TRBD1, 6 bases. CDR3 length: 18 residues. Trimming shortened V by 3 bases and J by 0 bases, and 19 bases separated the two germline ends. The germline V gene has CDR1 SGHRS and CDR2 YFSETQ. The CDR3 sequence: CASSYSGRDTFSGNTIYF. For the CDR3, the DNA is TGCGCCAGCAGCTACAGCGGGCGGGACACCTTCTCTGGAAACACCATATATTTT.

This chain joins TRBV24-1 and TRBJ1-5; D is possibly TRBD1 (6 bases). V lost 5 bases and J lost 0, with 7 bases in between. The CDR3 spans 14 residues. Per germline, CDR1 KGHDR and CDR2 SFDVKD. The CDR3 bases are TGTGCCACCAGTGGGACAGCTAGCAATCAGCCCCAGCATTTT. Its protein product is CATSGTASNQPQHF.

The chain recombines TRBV4-1 with TRBJ2-5; 8 bases fit TRBD2. The CDR3 is 18 amino acids. Germline loops: CDR1 MGHRA, CDR2 YSYEKL. V shed 1 base and J 3 bases; nucleotides not matched to a gene: 13. CDR3 nucleotide sequence: TGCGCCAGCAGCCAAGGAAGGAGCGGGGGCCCCAGGGAAGAGACCCAGTACTTC. Translating gives CASSQGRSGGPREETQYF.

The rearrangement uses TRBV11-2 and TRBJ1-1; no firm D call. The CDR3 has 15 amino acids. Looked up from germline, CDR1 is SGHAT and CDR2 is FQNNGV. V shed 5 bases and J shed 4 bases, with 17 bases lying between them. The CDR3 loop is CASSPRVPSSTEAFF. The CDR3 DNA reads TGTGCCAGCAGCCCACGGGTCCCCTCCAGCACTGAAGCTTTCTTT. The entire variable domain, with the rest obtained from reference TRBV11-2 and TRBJ1-1, is as follows: EAGVAQSPRYKIIEKRQSVAFWCNPISGHATLYWYQQILGQGPKLLIQFQNNGVVDDSQLPKDRFSAERLKGVDSTLKIQPAKLEDSAVYLCASSPRVPSSTEAFFGQGTRLTVV.

The V gene is TRBV6-1, the J gene TRBJ2-3; 11 nucleotides agree with TRBD2. Losses at the gene ends were 2 bases for V and 5 bases for J; bases not matched to a gene: 3. The CDR3 length is 15 residues. Germline V gives CDR1 MNHNS, CDR2 SASEGT. This CDR3 is CASSELAGGKDTQYF. The CDR3 DNA follows: TGTGCCAGCAGTGAACTAGCGGGGGGTAAAGATACGCAGTATTTT.

The rearrangement uses TRBV3-1 (or the pseudogene TRBV3-2) and TRBJ1-2; D possibly corresponds to TRBD1 (5 bases). Looked up from germline, CDR1 is LGHDT and CDR2 is YNNKEL (reference sequence). This CDR3 region has 17 residues. Trimming took off 1 base at V and 3 bases at J, with 18 bases between the two ends. In DNA, the CDR3 is TGTGCCAGCAGCCAAGTAAAGCTCGGGACGGTGGACTATGGCTACACCTTC. As protein: CASSQVKLGTVDYGYTF.

V usage is TRBV2 and J usage is TRBJ2-3; TRBD2 matches 14 bases. Germline lookup yields CDR1 SNHLY and CDR2 FYNNEI. After removal of 4 bases from V and 2 bases from J, the junction contained 2 bases not matched to a gene. The CDR3 totals 16 residues. The CDR3 reads CASSAGLAGVTDTQYF. The CDR3 DNA is TGTGCCAGCAGTGCGGGACTAGCGGGGGTCACAGATACGCAGTATTTT.